The T cell receptor beta chain under discussion was sequenced for a study of shared clonotypes between healthy human individuals. This CDR3 spans 12 amino acids. The germline V and J ends were trimmed by 1 base and 4 bases, with 5 bases remaining between them. Germline V lookup: CDR1 SEHNR, CDR2 FQNEAQ (reference sequence). Naive CD8 populations comprised CD45RO-negative cells positively selected for CCR7, excluding terminally differentiated effector memory CD45RA+ cells. Produced via immunoSEQ multiplex PCR; TCRdb's table is partial and in-frame only. The table has some 580,000 clones, nearly 98% seen once. On this clone: The same CDR3 is also encoded by other DNA sequences in this sample.

The chain recombines TRBV7-9 with TRBJ2-7; no reliable D call. Sequenced material: naive CD8+ T cells sorted from blood. This TCR came from a man younger than 45 in good health. The CDR3 here is CASSLVGYEQYF. DNA of the CDR3: TGTGCCAGCAGCTTAGTTGGGTACGAGCAGTACTTC.